This T cell receptor (beta chain) was profiled in a study of blood T cell repertoires in COVID-19. On the study more broadly: In each case, the material was cDNA or gDNA derived from T cells, B-cell-depleted T cells, or PBMCs.

The cohort comprised adults aged about 18 to 100 years residing in approximately 22 US areas. In the original analysis: The assay estimated nucleated cells by amplifying reference gene primers. Assay used: immunoSEQ multiplex PCR; TCRdb lists only in-frame clones, some missing. V, J and clone size are those of that table, while D and trimming were read from the DNA. The table records about 200,000 clones, approximately 82% of them present only once. This CDR3 spans 18 amino acids. CDR1 is SGHTA and CDR2 is FQGNSA in the germline V gene. J was trimmed by 5 bases and V by 3 bases; bases with no gene match: 14. This clone was counted a single time.

The V call is TRBV7-2, the J call TRBJ2-3, with TRBD2 matching 10 bases. Sequenced sample: PBMCs or T cells enriched from blood (not recorded which). This receptor was taken from a man aged 40-50 years who had recovered from COVID-19. CDR3 residues: CASSFRTSSGGAGDTQYF. CDR3 DNA sequence: TGTGCCAGCAGCTTCCGGACTAGCAGCGGGGGGGCAGGAGATACGCAGTATTTT.